This T cell receptor (beta chain) came from a study of blood T cell repertoires in COVID-19. Study-wide context: Researchers got acute and convalescent COVID-19 samples from the United States, Italy and Spain. PBMCs, B-cell-depleted T cells, or T cells were the source of the cDNA or gDNA that made up the material.

In its sample, this clone was seen a few times. Only in-frame clones appear in the TCRdb table, and some are missing; sequencing was by immunoSEQ multiplex PCR. In the table there are approximately 200,000 clones, roughly 76% of which are singletons. Germline values: CDR1 GTSNPN, CDR2 SVGIG (reference sequence). V was clipped by 2 bases and J by 1 base, with 11 bases between them. The CDR3 runs to 15 residues. Material for sequencing was peripheral blood. This TCR came from a human donor in a cohort sampled during active COVID-19. The J gene is TRBJ2-2, the V gene TRBV30, with D perhaps TRBD1 (5 bases). CDR3 sequence: CAWSRLGLNTGELFF. CDR3 bases: TGTGCCTGGAGTCGTCTGGGGCTGAACACCGGGGAGCTGTTTTTT.